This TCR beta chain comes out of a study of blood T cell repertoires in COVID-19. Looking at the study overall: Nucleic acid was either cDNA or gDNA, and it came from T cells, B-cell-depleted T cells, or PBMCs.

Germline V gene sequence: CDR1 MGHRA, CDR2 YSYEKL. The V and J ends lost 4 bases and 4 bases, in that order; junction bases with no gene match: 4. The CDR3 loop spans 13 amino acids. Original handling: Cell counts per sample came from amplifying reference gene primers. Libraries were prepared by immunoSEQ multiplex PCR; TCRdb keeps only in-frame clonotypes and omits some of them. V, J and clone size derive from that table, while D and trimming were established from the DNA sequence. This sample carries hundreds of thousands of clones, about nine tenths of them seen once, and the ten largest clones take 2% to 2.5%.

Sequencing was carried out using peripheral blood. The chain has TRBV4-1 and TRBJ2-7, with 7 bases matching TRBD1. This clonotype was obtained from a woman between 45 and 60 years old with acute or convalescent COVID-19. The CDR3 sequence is CASSLLQGYEQYF. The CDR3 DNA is TGCGCCAGCAGCCTATTACAGGGGTACGAGCAGTACTTC.